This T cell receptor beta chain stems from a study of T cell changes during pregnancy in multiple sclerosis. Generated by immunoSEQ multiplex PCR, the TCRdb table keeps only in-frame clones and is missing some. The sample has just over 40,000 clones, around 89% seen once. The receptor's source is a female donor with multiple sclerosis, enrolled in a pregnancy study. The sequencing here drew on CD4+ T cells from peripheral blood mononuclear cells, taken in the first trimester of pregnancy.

The CDR3 loop reads CASSPQASGANVLTF. The CDR3 DNA reads TGCGCCAGCAGCCCTCAGGCCTCTGGGGCCAACGTCCTGACTTTC. The chain links TRBV4-3 to TRBJ2-6; D not certain. CDR1 and CDR2 from the germline V gene are LGHNA and YSLEER. This CDR3 contains 15 residues. Trimming left V 4 bases short and J 0 bases short, with 7 bases between.